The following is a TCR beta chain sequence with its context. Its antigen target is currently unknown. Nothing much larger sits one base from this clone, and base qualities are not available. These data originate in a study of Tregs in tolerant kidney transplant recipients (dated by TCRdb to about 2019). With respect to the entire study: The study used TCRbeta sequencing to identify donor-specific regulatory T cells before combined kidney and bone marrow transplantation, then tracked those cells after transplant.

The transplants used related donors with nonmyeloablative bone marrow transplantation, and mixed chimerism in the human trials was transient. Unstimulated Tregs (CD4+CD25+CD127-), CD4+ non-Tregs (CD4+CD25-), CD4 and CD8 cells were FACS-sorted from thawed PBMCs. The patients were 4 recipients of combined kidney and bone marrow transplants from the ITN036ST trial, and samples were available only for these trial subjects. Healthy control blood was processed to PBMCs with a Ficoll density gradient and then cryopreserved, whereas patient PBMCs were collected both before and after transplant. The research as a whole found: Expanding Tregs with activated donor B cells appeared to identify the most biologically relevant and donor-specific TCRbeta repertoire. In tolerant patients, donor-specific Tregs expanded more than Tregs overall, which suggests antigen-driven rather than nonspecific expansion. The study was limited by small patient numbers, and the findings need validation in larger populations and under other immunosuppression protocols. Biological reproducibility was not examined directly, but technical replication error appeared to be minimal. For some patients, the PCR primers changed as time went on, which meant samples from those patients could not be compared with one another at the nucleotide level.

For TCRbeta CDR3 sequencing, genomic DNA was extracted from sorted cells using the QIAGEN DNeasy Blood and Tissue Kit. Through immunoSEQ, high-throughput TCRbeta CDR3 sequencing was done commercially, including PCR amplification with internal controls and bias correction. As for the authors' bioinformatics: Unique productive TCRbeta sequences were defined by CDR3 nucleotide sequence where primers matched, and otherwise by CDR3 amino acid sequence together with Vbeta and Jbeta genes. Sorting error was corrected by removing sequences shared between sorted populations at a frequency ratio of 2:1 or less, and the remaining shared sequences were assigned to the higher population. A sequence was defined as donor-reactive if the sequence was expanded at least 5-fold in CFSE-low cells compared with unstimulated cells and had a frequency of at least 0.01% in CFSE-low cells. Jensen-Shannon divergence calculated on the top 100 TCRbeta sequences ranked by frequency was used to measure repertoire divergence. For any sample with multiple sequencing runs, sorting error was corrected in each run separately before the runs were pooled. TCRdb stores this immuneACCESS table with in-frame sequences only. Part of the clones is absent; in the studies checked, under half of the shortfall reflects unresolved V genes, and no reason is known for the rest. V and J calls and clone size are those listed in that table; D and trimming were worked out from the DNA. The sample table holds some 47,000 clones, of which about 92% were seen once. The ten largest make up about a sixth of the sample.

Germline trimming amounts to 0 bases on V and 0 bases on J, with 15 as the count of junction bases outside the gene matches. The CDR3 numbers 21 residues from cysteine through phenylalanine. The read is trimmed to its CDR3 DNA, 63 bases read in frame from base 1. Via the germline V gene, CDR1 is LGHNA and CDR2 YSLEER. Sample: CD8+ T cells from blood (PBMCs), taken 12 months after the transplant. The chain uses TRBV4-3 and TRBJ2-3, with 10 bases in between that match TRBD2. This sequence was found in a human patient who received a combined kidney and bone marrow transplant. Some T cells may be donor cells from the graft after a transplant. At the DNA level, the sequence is TGCGCCAGCAGCCAAGATGTAAGTCTGGCTAGCGGGGGAACAAGCACAGATACGCAGTATTTT. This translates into CASSQDVSLASGGTSTDTQYF.